The TCR beta chain described here comes from a study of T cell responses to AZD1222 COVID-19 vaccine. Notes on the study in general: The study found vaccine-associated CD4 TCRs spanning spike, dominant at 160-218 and 743-854.

In the case of this clone: Its antigen is not known.

Clones were read by immunoSEQ multiplex PCR, and TCRdb kept only the in-frame ones, dropping some. This table has 100,000 to 150,000 clones, approximately 91% appearing once. The CDR3 is made up of 14 amino acids. V lost 2 bases, J lost 4 bases, and 3 bases stayed unmatched. CDR1 SGHNT and CDR2 YYREEE come from the germline V gene (reference sequence). Specimen: peripheral blood, collected 28 days after the second AZD1222 dose. The chain uses TRBV5-4 and TRBJ2-3, with 8 positions matching TRBD2. The sequence was obtained from an adult who received the AZD1222 COVID-19 vaccine. The CDR3 reads CASSFFSGADTQYF. The CDR3 coding sequence is TGTGCCAGCAGCTTTTTTAGCGGGGCAGATACGCAGTATTTT.